This TCR beta chain was sequenced for a study of Tregs in tolerant kidney transplant recipients. Measured with immunoSEQ multiplex PCR; TCRdb has only the in-frame clones, and not every one. Seen here are about 50,000 clones, around 90% observed once, and the top ten hold roughly 16%. Germline lookup yields CDR1 SGHAT and CDR2 FQNNGV. The CDR3 has 18 residues. After removal of 1 base from V and 0 bases from J, the junction contained 6 bases not matched to a gene. Study results and caveats: Some patients' samples used different primers over time, so nucleotide sequences weren't comparable.

Mixed chimerism was transient after nonmyeloablative marrow transplants from related graft donors. This clone was seen just once. Its specificity is unknown. The TCR was taken from a human patient who received a combined kidney and bone marrow transplant. The graft donor may be the source of some T cells. This specimen consisted of CD8+ T cells from blood (PBMCs), obtained 12 months after the transplant. V and J are TRBV11-2 and TRBJ1-1; 12 nucleotides match TRBD1. CDR3: CASSLAPGQGAVNTEAFF. As DNA, the CDR3 is TGTGCCAGCAGCTTAGCCCCGGGACAGGGGGCCGTGAACACTGAAGCTTTCTTT.